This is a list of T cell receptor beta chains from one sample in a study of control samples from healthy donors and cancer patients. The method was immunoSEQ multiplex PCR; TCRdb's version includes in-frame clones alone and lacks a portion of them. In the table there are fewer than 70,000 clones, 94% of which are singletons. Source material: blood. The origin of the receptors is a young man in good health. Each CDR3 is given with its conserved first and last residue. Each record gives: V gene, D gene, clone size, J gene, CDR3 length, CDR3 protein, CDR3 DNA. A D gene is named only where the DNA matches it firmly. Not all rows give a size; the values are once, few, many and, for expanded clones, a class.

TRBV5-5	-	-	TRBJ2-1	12	CASSLERGEQFF	TGTGCCAGCAGCTTGGAAAGGGGTGAGCAGTTCTTC
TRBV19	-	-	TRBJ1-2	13	CASSLPQGSGYTF	TGTGCCAGTAGTCTTCCACAGGGATCCGGCTACACCTTC
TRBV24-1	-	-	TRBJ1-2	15	CATSDGAHQLHGYTF	TGTGCCACCAGTGACGGGGCTCACCAATTGCATGGCTACACCTTC
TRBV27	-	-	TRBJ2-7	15	CASSLIRSRSYEQYF	TGTGCCAGCAGTTTAATCCGGAGTCGGTCCTACGAGCAGTACTTC
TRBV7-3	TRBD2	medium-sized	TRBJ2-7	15	CASSLAPGLTAEQYF	TGTGCCAGCAGCTTAGCCCCGGGACTAACCGCCGAGCAGTACTTC
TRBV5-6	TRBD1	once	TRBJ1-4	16	CASSLVAGGINEKLFF	TGTGCCAGCAGCTTGGTGGCAGGGGGAATTAATGAAAAACTGTTTTTT
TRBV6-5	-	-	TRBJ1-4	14	CASSYGGKNEKLFF	TGTGCCAGCAGTTACGGGGGGAAGAATGAAAAACTGTTTTTT
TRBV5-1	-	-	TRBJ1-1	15	CASTSFGTANTEAFF	TGCGCCAGCACCAGCTTCGGGACGGCGAACACTGAAGCTTTCTTT
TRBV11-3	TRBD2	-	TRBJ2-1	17	CASSLEVRGGRMYEQFF	TGTGCCAGCAGCTTAGAGGTGAGAGGCGGGAGGATGTATGAGCAGTTCTTC
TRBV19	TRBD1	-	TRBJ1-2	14	CASSYRGQRYGYTF	TGTGCCAGTAGTTACAGGGGGCAACGCTATGGCTACACCTTC
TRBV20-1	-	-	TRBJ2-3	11	CSGGPTDTQYF	TGCAGTGGGGGCCCAACAGATACGCAGTATTTT
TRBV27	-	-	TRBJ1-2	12	CASSREGYGYTF	TGTGCCAGCAGCAGGGAGGGATATGGCTACACCTTC
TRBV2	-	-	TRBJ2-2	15	CASSEAPSVTGELFF	TGTGCCAGCAGTGAAGCTCCTAGCGTTACCGGGGAGCTGTTTTTT
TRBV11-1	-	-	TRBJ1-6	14	CASSPRTGNSPLHF	TGTGCCAGCAGCCCTCGGACGGGTAATTCACCCCTCCACTTT
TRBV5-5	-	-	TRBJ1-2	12	CASSDDNYGYTF	TGTGCCAGCAGCGATGATAACTATGGCTACACCTTC
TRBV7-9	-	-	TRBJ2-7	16	CASSPANPQGSEEQYF	TGTGCCAGCAGCCCAGCCAACCCGCAAGGCAGTGAGGAGCAGTACTTC
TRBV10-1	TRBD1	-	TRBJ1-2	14	CASSEGQVFYGYTF	TGCGCCAGCAGTGAGGGACAGGTATTCTATGGCTACACCTTC
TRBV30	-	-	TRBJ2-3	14	CAWSVQGSTDTQYF	TGTGCCTGGAGTGTTCAGGGCAGCACAGATACGCAGTATTTT
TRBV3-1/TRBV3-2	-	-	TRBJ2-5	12	CASSQLKETQYF	TGTGCCAGCAGCCAACTAAAAGAGACCCAGTACTTC
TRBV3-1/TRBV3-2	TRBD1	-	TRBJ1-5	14	CASSQGQPNQPQHF	TGTGCCAGCAGCCAGGGACAGCCCAATCAGCCCCAGCATTTT
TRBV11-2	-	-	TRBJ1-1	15	CASSFGGVMNTEAFF	TGTGCCAGCAGCTTCGGGGGGGTGATGAACACTGAAGCTTTCTTT
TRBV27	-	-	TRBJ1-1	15	CASSLSEGSGTEAFF	TGTGCCAGCAGTTTATCGGAGGGGTCGGGCACTGAAGCTTTCTTT
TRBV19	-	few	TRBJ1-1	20	CASSKRAFSGYFTANTEAFF	TGTGCCAGTAGTAAAAGGGCATTTAGCGGGTACTTCACGGCGAACACTGAAGCTTTCTTT
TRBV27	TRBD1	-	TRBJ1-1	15	CASSHSDRVGAEAFF	TGTGCCAGCAGCCATTCCGACAGGGTAGGAGCTGAAGCTTTCTTT
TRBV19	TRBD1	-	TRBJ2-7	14	CASASGTGFYEQYF	TGTGCCAGTGCTTCCGGGACAGGGTTCTACGAGCAGTACTTC
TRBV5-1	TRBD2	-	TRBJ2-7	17	CASSLAPRLAVRDAGYF	TGCGCCAGCAGCTTGGCACCAAGACTAGCGGTAAGAGACGCTGGGTACTTC
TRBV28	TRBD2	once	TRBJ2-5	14	CASSWLAGQETQYF	TGTGCCAGCAGTTGGCTAGCGGGACAAGAGACCCAGTACTTC
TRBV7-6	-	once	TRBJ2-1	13	CASSSNTWNEQFF	TGTGCCAGCAGCTCTAATACCTGGAATGAGCAGTTCTTC
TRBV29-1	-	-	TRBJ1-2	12	CSVPRTDYGYTF	TGCAGCGTTCCCAGGACTGACTATGGCTACACCTTC
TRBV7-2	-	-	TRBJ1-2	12	CASSFSGYGYTF	TGTGCCAGCAGCTTTTCGGGATATGGCTACACCTTC
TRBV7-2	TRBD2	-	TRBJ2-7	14	CASSLNPGGYEQYF	TGTGCCAGCAGCCTAAACCCGGGGGGGTACGAGCAGTACTTC
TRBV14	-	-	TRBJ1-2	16	CASSQVGRSTNYGYTF	TGTGCCAGCAGCCAAGTGGGAAGAAGTACGAACTATGGCTACACCTTC
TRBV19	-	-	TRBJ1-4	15	CASSPQIATNEKLFF	TGTGCCAGTAGTCCCCAAATTGCAACTAATGAAAAACTGTTTTTT
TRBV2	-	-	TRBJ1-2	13	CASSDRSNYGYTF	TGTGCCAGCAGTGATAGAAGTAACTATGGCTACACCTTC
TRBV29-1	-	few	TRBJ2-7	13	CSFKGGQANEQYF	TGCAGCTTCAAAGGGGGGCAGGCCAACGAGCAGTACTTC
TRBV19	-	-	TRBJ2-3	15	CASTTRGAITDTQYF	TGTGCCAGTACAACCCGGGGGGCGATCACAGATACGCAGTATTTT
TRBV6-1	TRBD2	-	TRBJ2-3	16	CASSESSGGSTDTQYF	TGTGCCAGCAGTGAATCTAGCGGGGGGAGCACAGATACGCAGTATTTT
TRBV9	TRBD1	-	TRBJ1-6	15	CASSVGTGPNSPLHF	TGTGCCAGCAGCGTAGGGACAGGGCCTAATTCACCCCTCCACTTT
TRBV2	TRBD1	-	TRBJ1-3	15	CASWDRGTSGNTIYF	TGTGCCAGCTGGGACAGGGGAACTTCTGGAAACACCATATATTTT
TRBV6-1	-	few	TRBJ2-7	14	CASSEAQNSYEQYF	TGTGCCAGCAGTGAAGCGCAGAACTCCTACGAGCAGTACTTC
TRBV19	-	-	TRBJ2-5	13	CASMVTGQETQYF	TGTGCCAGTATGGTAACAGGCCAAGAGACCCAGTACTTC
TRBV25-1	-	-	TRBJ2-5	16	CASSETQQGNEETQYF	TGTGCCAGCAGTGAGACACAACAGGGAAACGAGGAGACCCAGTACTTC
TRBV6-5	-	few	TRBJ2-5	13	CASSFNRVETQYF	TGTGCCAGCAGTTTTAACAGGGTAGAGACCCAGTACTTC
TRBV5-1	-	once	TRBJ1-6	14	CASSQGYGDSPLHF	TGCGCCAGCAGCCAGGGATATGGCGATTCACCCCTCCACTTT
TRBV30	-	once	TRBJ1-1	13	CAWKFGLGTEAFF	TGTGCCTGGAAGTTCGGATTGGGCACTGAAGCTTTCTTT
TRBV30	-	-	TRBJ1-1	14	CAWTRGPGFPEAFF	TGTGCCTGGACCCGCGGCCCGGGGTTCCCTGAAGCTTTCTTT
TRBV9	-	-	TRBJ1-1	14	CASSVDRWGTEAFF	TGTGCCAGCAGCGTAGATAGGTGGGGCACTGAAGCTTTCTTT
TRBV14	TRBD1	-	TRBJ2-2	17	CASSQAFGTVNTGELFF	TGTGCCAGCAGCCAAGCGTTTGGGACAGTTAACACCGGGGAGCTGTTTTTT
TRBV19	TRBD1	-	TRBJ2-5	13	CASSPGQAGAQYF	TGTGCCAGTAGTCCCGGACAGGCCGGGGCCCAGTACTTC
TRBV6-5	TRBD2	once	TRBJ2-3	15	CASTPGGSGSDTQYF	TGTGCCAGCACCCCAGGCGGGAGTGGGTCAGATACGCAGTATTTT